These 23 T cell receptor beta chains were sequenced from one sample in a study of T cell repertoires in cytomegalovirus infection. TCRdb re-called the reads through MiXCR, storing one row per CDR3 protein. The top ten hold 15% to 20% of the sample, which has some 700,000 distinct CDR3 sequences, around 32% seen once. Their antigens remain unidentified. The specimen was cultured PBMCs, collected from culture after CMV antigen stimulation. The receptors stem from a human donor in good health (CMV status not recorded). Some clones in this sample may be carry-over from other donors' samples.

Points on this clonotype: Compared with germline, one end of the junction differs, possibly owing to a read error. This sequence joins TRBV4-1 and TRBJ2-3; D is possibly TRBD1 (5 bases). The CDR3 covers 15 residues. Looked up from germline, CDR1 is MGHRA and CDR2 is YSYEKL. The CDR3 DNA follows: TGCGCCAGCACCCAAGGGGCCGTGAGCACAGATACGCAGTATTTT. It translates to CASTQGAVSTDTQYF.

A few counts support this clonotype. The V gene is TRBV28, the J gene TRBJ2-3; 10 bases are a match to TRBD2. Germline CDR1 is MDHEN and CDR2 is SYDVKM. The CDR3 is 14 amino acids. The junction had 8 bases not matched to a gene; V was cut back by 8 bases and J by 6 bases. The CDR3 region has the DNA TGTGCCAGCCATAGCGGGGGGCCCCGGGATACGCAGTATTTT. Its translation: CASHSGGPRDTQYF.

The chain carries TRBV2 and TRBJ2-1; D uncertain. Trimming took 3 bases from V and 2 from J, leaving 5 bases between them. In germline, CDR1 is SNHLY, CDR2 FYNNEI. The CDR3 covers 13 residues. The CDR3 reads CASSDFPYNEQFF. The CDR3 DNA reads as TGTGCCAGCAGTGATTTCCCCTACAATGAGCAGTTCTTC.

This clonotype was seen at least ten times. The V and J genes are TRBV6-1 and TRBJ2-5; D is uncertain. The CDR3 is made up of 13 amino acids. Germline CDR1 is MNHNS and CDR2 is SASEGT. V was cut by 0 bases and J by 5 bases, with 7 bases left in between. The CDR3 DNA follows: TGTGCCAGCAGTGAAGCGCTTCGGGAGACCCAGTACTTC. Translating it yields CASSEALRETQYF.

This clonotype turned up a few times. CDR3 coding DNA: TGCGCCAGCAGCCAACCCCTCGACAGGGATTTCGTTGGCTACACCTTC. It codes for CASSQPLDRDFVGYTF. V usage is TRBV4-1 and J usage is TRBJ1-2, with TRBD1 matching 7 bases. Trimming took 2 bases from V and 7 from J; bases not matched to a gene: 13. CDR3 length equals 16 residues. The germline V gene has CDR1 MGHRA and CDR2 YSYEKL.

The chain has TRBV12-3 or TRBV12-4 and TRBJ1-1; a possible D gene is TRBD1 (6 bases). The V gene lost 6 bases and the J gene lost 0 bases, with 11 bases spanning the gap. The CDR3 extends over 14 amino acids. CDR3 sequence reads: CASSRTALNTEAFF. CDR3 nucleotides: TGTGCCAGCAGCCGGACAGCCTTGAACACTGAAGCTTTCTTT.

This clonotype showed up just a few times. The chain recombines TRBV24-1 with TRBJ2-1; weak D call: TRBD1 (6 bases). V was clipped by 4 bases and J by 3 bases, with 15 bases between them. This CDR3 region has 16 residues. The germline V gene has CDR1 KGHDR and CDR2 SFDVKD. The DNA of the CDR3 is TGTGCCACCAGTGACCCAAGAGGGGGAAACTACAATGAGCAGTTCTTC. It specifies CATSDPRGGNYNEQFF.

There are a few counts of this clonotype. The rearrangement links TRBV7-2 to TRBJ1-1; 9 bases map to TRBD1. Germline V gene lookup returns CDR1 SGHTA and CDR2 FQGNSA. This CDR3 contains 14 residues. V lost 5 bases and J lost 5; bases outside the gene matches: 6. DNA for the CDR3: TGTGCCAGCAGCACACAGGGGGCTGGGACTGAAGCTTTCTTT. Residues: CASSTQGAGTEAFF. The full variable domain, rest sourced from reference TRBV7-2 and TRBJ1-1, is GAGVSQSPSNKVTEKGKDVELRCDPISGHTALYWYRQSLGQGLEFLIYFQGNSAPDKSGLPSDRFSAERTGGSVSTLTIQRTQQEDSAVYLCASSTQGAGTEAFFGQGTRLTVV.

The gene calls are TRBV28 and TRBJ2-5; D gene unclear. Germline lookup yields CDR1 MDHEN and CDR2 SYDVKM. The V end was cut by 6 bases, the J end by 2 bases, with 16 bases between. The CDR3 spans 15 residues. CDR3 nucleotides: TGTGCCAGCAGGAGCTTCGGTGCGGTACAAGAGACCCAGTACTTC. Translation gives CASRSFGAVQETQYF.

DNA for the CDR3: TGTGCCAGCCGAATACCGGGATCGTATCTCGCCGGGGAGCTGTTTTTT. Translated: CASRIPGSYLAGELFF. This chain connects TRBV6-1 to TRBJ2-2; TRBD2 might be the D (5 bases). This CDR3 spans 16 amino acids. V shed 8 bases and J shed 6 bases, with 22 bases lying between them. Germline values: CDR1 MNHNS, CDR2 SASEGT.

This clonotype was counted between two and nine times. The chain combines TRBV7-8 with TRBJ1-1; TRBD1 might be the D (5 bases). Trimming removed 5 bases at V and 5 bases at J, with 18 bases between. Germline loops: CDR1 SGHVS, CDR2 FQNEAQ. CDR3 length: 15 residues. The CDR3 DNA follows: TGTGCCAGCAGCGTTCGGGGACTGTCTTGGACTGAAGCTTTCTTT. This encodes CASSVRGLSWTEAFF.

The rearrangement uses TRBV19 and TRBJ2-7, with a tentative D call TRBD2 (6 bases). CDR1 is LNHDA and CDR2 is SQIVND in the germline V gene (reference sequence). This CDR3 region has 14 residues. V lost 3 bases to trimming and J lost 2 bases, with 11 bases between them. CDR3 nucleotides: TGTGCCAGTAGTATCGGCGGGGCTACCTACGAGCAGTACTTC. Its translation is CASSIGGATYEQYF.

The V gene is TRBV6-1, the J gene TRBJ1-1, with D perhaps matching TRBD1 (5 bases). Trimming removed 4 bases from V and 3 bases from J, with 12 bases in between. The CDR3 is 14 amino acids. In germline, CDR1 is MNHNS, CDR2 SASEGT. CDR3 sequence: CASSGRGVHTEAFF. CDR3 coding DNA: TGTGCCAGCAGTGGGCGGGGGGTGCACACTGAAGCTTTCTTT.

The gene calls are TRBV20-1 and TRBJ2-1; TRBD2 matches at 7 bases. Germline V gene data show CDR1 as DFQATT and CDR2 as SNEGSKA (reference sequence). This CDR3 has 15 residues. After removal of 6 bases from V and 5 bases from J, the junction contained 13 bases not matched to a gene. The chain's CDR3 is CSAAPPLASNNEQFF. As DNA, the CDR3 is TGCAGTGCCGCCCCCCCACTAGCGTCTAACAATGAGCAGTTCTTC.

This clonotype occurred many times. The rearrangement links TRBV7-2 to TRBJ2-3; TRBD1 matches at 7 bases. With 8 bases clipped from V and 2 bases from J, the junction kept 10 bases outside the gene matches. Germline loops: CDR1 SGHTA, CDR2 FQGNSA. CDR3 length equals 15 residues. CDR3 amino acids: CASSTTGFTTDTQYF. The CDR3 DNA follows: TGTGCCAGCTCCACGACAGGGTTTACCACAGATACGCAGTATTTT. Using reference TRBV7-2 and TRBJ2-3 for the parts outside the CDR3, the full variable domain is GAGVSQSPSNKVTEKGKDVELRCDPISGHTALYWYRQSLGQGLEFLIYFQGNSAPDKSGLPSDRFSAERTGGSVSTLTIQRTQQEDSAVYLCASSTTGFTTDTQYFGPGTRLTVL.

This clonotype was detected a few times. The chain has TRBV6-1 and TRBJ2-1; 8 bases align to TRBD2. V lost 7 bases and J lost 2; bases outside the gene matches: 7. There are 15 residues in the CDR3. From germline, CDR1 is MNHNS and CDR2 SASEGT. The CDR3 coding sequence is TGTGCCAGCACCAGGACTAGCCCCGCCTACAATGAGCAGTTCTTC. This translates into CASTRTSPAYNEQFF.

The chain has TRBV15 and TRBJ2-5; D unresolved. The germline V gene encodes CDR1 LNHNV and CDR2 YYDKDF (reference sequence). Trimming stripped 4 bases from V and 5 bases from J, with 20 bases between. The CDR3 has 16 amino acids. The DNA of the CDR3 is TGTGCCACCAGCACAGGATCCTCGTGGGCGGCGGAGACCCAGTACTTC. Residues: CATSTGSSWAAETQYF.

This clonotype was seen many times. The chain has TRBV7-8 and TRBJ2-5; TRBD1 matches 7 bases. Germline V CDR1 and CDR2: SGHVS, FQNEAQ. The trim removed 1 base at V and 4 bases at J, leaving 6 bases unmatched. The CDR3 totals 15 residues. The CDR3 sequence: CASSLDPAGGETQYF. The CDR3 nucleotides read TGTGCCAGCAGCTTAGATCCCGCAGGGGGAGAGACCCAGTACTTC.

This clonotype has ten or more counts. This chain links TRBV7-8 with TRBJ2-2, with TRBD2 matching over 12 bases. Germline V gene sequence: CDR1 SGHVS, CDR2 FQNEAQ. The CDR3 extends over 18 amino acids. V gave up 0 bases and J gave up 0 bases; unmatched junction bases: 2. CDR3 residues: CASSLAPSGRANTGELFF. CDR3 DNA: TGTGCCAGCAGCTTAGCGCCTAGCGGGAGGGCGAACACCGGGGAGCTGTTTTTT.

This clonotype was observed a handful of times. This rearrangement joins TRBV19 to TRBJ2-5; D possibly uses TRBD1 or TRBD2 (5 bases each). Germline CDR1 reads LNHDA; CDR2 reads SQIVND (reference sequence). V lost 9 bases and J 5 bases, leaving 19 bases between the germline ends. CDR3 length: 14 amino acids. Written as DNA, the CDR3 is TGTGCCAGCACTACCGGGGCCTCGCCCGAGACCCAGTACTTC. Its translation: CASTTGASPETQYF.

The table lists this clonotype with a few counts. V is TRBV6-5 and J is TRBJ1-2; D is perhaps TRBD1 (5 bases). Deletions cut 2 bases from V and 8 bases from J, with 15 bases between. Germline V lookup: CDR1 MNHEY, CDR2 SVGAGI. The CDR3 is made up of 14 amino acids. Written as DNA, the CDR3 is TGTGCCAGCAGTTACACAGGACCAGGAGCCGGCTACACCTTC. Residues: CASSYTGPGAGYTF.

CDR3 region: CASSGQGNYEQYF. The DNA of the CDR3 is TGTGCCAGCAGTGGACAGGGCAACTACGAGCAGTACTTC. The chain uses TRBV2 and TRBJ2-7; 7 nucleotides line up with TRBD1. V shed 4 bases and J 3 bases; nucleotides not matched to a gene: 3. CDR3 length equals 13 residues. From germline, CDR1 is SNHLY and CDR2 FYNNEI.

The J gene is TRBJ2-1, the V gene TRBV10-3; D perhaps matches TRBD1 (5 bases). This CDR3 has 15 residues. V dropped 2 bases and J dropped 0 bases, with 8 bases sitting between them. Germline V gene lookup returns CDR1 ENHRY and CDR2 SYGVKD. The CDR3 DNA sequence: TGTGCCATCAGTGAGACAGGTAGCTCCTACAATGAGCAGTTCTTC. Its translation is CAISETGSSYNEQFF.